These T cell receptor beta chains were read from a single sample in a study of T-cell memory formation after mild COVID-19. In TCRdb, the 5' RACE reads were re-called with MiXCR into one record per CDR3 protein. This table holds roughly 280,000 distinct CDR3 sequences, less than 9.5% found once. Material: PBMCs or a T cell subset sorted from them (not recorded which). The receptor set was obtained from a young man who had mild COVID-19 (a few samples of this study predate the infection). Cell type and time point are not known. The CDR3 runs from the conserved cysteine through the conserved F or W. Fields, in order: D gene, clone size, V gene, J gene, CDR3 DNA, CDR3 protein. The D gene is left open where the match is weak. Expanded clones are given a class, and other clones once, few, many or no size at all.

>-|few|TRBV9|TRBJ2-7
TGTGCCAGCAGCGTAGGGGATTGGACCTACGAGCAGTACTTC
CASSVGDWTYEQYF
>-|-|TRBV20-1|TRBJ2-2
TGCAGTGCTAGGCCTGGGGGCAACACCGGGGAGCTGTTTTTT
CSARPGGNTGELFF
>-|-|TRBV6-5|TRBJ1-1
TGTGCCAGCGGTGAACAGGGTCGTACTGAAGCTTTCTTT
CASGEQGRTEAFF
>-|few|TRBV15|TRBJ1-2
TGTGCCACCAGCAGAGATTCCGGGGGCTACACCTTC
CATSRDSGGYTF
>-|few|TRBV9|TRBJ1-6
TGTGCCAGCAGCGTTAAGGGGGACAATAATTCACCCCTCCACTTT
CASSVKGDNNSPLHF
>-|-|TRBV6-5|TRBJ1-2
TGTGCCAGCAGTACATTGGGACCTGCTAACTATGGCTACACCTTC
CASSTLGPANYGYTF
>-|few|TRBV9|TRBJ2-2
TGTGCCAGCAGCGTAGGGGTGTACGGGGAGCTGTTTTTT
CASSVGVYGELFF
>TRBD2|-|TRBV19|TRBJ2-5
TGTGCCAGTAGTTCAGCGGGACAAGAGACCCAGTACTTC
CASSSAGQETQYF
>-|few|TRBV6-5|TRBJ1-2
TGTGCCAGCAGTTCCACCTATGGCTACACCTTC
CASSSTYGYTF
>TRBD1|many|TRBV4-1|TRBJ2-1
TGCGCCAGCAGCCGCCTGGGGACAGGGTCCGAGCAGTTCTTC
CASSRLGTGSEQFF
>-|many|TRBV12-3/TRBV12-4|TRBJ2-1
TGTGCCAGCAGTTTCCTGGGGGGCGGTGAGCAGTTCTTC
CASSFLGGGEQFF
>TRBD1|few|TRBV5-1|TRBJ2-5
TGCGCCAGCAGCGGGACAGGGCGGCTGCAAGAGACCCAGTACTTC
CASSGTGRLQETQYF
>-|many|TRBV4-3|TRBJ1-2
TGCGCCAGCAGCCAAGATGGGAGGGCGGCGTATGGCTACACCTTC
CASSQDGRAAYGYTF
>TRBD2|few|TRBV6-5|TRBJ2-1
TGTGCCAGCAGTTACTCGACTAGCGTTACCAATGAGCAGTTCTTC
CASSYSTSVTNEQFF
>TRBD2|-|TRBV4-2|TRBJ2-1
TGTGCCAGCAGCCAATCCGGGGGGGCAAATGAGCAGTTCTTC
CASSQSGGANEQFF
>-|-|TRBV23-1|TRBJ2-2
-
CASSQDRGPGSCFF
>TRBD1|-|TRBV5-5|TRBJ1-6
TGTGCCAGCAGCTTGGCGGTCACAGGGGGTATCGCACCCCTCCACTTT
CASSLAVTGGIAPLHF
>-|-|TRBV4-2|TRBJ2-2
TGTGCCAGCAGCCAAGAAGGTCTGCGGGGGCGGACCGGGGAGCTGTTTTTT
CASSQEGLRGRTGELFF
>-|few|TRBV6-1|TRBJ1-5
TGTGCCGCCAGGGGCGGAGGCGTTGGGAATCAGCCCCAGCATTTT
CAARGGGVGNQPQHF
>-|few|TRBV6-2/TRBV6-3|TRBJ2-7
TGTGCCAGCGGCAAGACAGGATACGAGCAGTACTTC
CASGKTGYEQYF
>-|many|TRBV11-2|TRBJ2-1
TGTGCCAGCAGCTTAGATACAGGCTCCTACAATGAGCAGTTCTTC
CASSLDTGSYNEQFF
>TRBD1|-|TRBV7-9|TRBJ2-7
TGTGCCAGCAGCTTATCTTGGGGGACAGGGCTTTCCCACGAGCAGTACTTC
CASSLSWGTGLSHEQYF
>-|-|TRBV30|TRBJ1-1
TGTGCCTGGAGTGGGGGGCATGGCACTGAAGCTTTCTTT
CAWSGGHGTEAFF
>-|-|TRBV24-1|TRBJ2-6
TGTGCCACCAGTGATTTGCGGGATCAGGGCTCTGGGGCCAACGTCCTGACTTTC
CATSDLRDQGSGANVLTF
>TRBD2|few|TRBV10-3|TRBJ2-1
TGTGCCATCAGTGAGGTGACTAGCGGGGTAAACAATGAGCAGTTCTTC
CAISEVTSGVNNEQFF
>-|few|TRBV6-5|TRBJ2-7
TGTGCCAGCTCGGGCAGGGCAAGCGAGCAGTACTTC
CASSGRASEQYF
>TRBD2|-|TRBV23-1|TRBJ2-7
TGCGCCAGCAGCGGGGAGGGTTACGAGCAGTACTTC
CASSGEGYEQYF
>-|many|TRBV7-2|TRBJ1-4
TGTGCCAGCAGCTTATCGAATTCTGGTGAAAAACTGTTTTTT
CASSLSNSGEKLFF
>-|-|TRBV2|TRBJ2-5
TGTGCCAGCAGCCCGGGGGGCCTGGACGGTAAAGAGACCCAGTACTTC
CASSPGGLDGKETQYF